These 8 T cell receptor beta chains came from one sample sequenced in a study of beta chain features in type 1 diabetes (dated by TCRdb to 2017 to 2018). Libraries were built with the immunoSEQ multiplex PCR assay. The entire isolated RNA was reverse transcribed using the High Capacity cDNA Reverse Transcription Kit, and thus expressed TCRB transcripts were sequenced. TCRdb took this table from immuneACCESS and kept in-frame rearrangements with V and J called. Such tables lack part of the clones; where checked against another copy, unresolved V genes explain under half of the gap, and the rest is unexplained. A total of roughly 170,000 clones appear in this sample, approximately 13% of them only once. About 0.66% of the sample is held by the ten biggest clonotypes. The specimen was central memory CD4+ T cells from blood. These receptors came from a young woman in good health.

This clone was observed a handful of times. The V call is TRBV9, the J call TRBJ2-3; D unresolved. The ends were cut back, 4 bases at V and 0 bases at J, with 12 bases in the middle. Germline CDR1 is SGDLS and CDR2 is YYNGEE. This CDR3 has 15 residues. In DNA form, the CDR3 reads TGTGCCAGCAGCCCAGCAGGATATAGCACAGATACGCAGTATTTT. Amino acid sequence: CASSPAGYSTDTQYF.

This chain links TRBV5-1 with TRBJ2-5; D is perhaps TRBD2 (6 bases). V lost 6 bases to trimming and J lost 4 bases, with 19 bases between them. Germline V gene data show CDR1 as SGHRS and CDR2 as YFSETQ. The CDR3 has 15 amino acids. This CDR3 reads CASMPHGSPPETQYF. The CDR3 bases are TGCGCCAGCATGCCGCACGGGAGCCCTCCAGAGACCCAGTACTTC.

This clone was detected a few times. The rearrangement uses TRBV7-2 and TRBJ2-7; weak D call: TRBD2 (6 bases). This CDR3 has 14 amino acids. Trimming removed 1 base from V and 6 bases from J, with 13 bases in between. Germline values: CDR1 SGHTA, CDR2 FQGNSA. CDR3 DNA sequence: TGTGCCAGCAGCTTAGGTCGGGAGCTAGTCGAGCAGTACTTC. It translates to CASSLGRELVEQYF.

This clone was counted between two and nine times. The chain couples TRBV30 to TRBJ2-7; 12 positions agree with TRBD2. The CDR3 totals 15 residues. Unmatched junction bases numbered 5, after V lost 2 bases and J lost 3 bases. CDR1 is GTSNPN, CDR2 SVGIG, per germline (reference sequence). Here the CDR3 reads CAWSSSGRALYEQYF. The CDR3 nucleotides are TGTGCCTGGAGTTCTAGCGGGAGGGCCCTCTACGAGCAGTACTTC.

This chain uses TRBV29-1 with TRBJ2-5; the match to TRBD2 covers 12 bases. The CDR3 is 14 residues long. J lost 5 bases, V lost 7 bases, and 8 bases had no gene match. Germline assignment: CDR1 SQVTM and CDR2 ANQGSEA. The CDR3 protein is CSAETSGRGETQYF. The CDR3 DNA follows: TGCAGCGCCGAGACTAGCGGGAGAGGGGAGACCCAGTACTTC.

The CDR3 is CASSFRTSGAHSYNEQFF. Here the CDR3 DNA reads TGTGCCAGCAGCTTTAGGACTAGCGGGGCCCACTCCTACAATGAGCAGTTCTTC. The chain employs TRBV13 and TRBJ2-1, with 12 bases identical to TRBD2. This CDR3 is 18 amino acids long. In germline, CDR1 is PRHDT, CDR2 FYEKMQ (reference sequence). The junction had 6 bases not matched to a gene; V was cut back by 3 bases and J by 0 bases.

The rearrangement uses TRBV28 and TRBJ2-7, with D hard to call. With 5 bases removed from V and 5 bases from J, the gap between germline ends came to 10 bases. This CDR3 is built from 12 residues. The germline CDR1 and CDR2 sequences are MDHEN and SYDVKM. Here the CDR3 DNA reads TGTGCCAGCAGTCCCAAAGCCCACGAGCAGTACTTC. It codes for CASSPKAHEQYF.

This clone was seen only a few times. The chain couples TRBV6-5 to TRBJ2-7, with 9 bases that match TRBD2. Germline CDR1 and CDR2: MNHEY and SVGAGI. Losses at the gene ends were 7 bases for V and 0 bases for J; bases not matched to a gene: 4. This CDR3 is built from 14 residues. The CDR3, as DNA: TGTGCCAGCACCACGACTAGCGGCTCCTACGAGCAGTACTTC. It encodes CASTTTSGSYEQYF.